This TCR beta chain is drawn from a study of cytomegalovirus exposure and HLA in healthy donors. Regarding this clone: Its antigen is unknown.

General study points: Data from an earlier analysis indicated that most TCR beta V segments were productive either about 87% or about 30% of the time.

It was with 60 Vbeta and 13 Jbeta primers that the PCR ran. TCRdb's table, derived via immunoSEQ multiplex PCR, lists solely in-frame clones and lacks some. The data hold under 200,000 clones, with roughly 80% observed a single time. Trimming cost V 0 bases and J 1 base; bases outside gene matches: 5. The CDR3 length is 16 residues. CDR1 and CDR2 from the germline V gene are SGHTA and FQGTGA. The V and J genes are TRBV7-3 and TRBJ2-5, with 7 nucleotides matching TRBD2. The sequenced sample was PBMCs. This sequence was found in a human donor in good health. CDR3 bases: TGTGCCAGCAGCTTAACCGGGGGGAGTCTCCAAGAGACCCAGTACTTC. Translation gives CASSLTGGSLQETQYF.